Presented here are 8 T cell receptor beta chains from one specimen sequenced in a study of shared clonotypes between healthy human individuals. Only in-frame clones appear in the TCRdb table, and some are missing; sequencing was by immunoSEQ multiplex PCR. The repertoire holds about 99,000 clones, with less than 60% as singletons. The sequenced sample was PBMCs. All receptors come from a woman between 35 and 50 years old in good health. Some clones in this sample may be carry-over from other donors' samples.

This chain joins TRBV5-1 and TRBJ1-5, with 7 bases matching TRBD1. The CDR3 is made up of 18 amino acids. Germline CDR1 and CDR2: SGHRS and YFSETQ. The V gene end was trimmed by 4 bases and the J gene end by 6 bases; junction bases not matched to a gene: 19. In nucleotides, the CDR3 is TGCGCCAGCAGCCCGTACCCCGGGGCAACAGGGGCCGGTCAGCCCCAGCATTTT. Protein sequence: CASSPYPGATGAGQPQHF.

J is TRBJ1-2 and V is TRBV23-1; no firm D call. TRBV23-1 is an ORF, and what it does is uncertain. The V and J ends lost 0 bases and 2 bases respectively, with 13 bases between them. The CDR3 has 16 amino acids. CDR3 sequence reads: CASSQSLGYGNYGYTF. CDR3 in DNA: TGCGCCAGCAGTCAATCGTTGGGGTATGGGAACTATGGCTACACCTTC.

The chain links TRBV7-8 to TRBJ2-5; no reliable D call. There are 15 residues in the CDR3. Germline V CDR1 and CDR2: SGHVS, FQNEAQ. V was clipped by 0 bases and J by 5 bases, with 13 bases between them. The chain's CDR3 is CASSLARLLFETQYF. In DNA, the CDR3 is TGTGCCAGCAGCTTAGCACGATTATTGTTCGAGACCCAGTACTTC.

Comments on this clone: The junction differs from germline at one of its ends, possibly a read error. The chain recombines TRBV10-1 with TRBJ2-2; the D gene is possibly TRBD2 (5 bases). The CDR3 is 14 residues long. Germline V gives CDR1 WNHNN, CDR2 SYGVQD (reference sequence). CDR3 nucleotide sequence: TGCGCCAGCGGCACTACTCCGAACACCGGGGAGCCGTTTTTT. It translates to CASGTTPNTGEPFF.

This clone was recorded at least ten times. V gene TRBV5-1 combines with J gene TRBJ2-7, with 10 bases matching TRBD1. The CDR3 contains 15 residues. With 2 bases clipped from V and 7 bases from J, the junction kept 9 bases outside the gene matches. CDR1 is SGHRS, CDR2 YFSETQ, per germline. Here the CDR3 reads CASSFTGTGEGEQYF. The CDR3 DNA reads TGCGCCAGCAGCTTTACCGGGACAGGGGAAGGAGAGCAGTACTTC.

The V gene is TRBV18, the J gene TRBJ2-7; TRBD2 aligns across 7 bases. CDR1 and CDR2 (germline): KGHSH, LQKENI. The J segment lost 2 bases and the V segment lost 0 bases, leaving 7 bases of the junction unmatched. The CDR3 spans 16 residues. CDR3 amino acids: CASSPPSGAGTYEQYF. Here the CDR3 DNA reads TGTGCCAGCTCACCACCGAGCGGGGCGGGTACCTACGAGCAGTACTTC.

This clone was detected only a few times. In DNA form, the CDR3 reads TGTGCCACCAGCAGAGGGGGTAACACTGAAGCTTTCTTT. Protein product: CATSRGGNTEAFF. The V call is TRBV15, the J call TRBJ1-1, with D unclear. CDR3 length: 13 residues. Germline CDR1 LNHNV, CDR2 YYDKDF (reference sequence). Trimming stripped 1 base from V and 2 bases from J, with 5 bases between.

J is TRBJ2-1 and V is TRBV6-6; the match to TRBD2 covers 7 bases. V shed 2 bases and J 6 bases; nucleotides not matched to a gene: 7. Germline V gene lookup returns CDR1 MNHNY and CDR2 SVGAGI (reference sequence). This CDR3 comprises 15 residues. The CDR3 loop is CASSYVASGVNEQFF. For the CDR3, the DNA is TGTGCCAGCAGTTACGTGGCTAGCGGAGTCAATGAGCAGTTCTTC.